This T cell receptor beta chain is from a study of cytomegalovirus exposure and HLA in healthy donors. Study results and limitations: Analysis was carried out at a later point, and it linked a missense DCLRE1C variant to TCR beta V- and J-gene trimming. According to a later analysis, donors in an Asian-associated ancestry cluster reportedly had fewer N-insertions than the roughly 720-donor mean. As a later analysis revealed, most CMV-associated TCR beta chains appeared HLA-restricted.

At sampling all donors were nominally healthy, likely with unrecorded immune exposures. In the case of this clone: Antigen specificity is unknown.

Both 60 Vbeta primers and 13 Jbeta primers went into the PCR. The method was immunoSEQ multiplex PCR; TCRdb's version includes in-frame clones alone and lacks a portion of them. This sample lists almost 45,000 clones; its ten largest clones have over 7%. The length of the CDR3 is 15 residues. V lost 4 bases and J lost 4; bases outside the gene matches: 10. CDR1 MNHNY and CDR2 SVGAGI come from the germline V gene (reference sequence). The sequencing sample was made of PBMCs. V gene TRBV6-6 combines with J gene TRBJ2-7; 7 bases line up with TRBD1. This receptor was identified in a male donor in good health and CMV-seronegative. CDR3 loop: CASSSPGTVIYEQYF. Written as DNA, the CDR3 is TGTGCCAGCAGTTCCCCCGGGACAGTCATATACGAGCAGTACTTC.